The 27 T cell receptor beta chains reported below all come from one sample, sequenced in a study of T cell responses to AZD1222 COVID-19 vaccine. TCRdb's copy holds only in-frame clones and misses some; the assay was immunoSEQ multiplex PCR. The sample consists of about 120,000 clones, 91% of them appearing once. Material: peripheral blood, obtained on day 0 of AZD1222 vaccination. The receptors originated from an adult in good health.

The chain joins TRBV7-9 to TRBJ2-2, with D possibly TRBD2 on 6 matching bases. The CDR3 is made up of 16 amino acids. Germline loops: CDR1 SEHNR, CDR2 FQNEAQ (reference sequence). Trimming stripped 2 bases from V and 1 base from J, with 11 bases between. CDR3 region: CASSLTGLKNTGELFF. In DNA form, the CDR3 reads TGTGCCAGCAGCTTAACGGGACTGAAGAACACCGGGGAGCTGTTTTTT.

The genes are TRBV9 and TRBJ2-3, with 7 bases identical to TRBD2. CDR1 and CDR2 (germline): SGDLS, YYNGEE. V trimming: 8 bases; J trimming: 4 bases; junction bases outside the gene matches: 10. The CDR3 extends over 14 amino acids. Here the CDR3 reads CASATSGISDTQYF. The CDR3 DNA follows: TGTGCCAGTGCAACGAGCGGGATCTCAGATACGCAGTATTTT.

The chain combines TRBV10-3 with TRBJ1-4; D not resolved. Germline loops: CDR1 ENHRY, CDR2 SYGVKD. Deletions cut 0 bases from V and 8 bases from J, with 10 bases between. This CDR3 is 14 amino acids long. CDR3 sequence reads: CAISESIRGEKLFF. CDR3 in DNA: TGTGCCATCAGTGAGTCAATCCGTGGCGAAAAACTGTTTTTT.

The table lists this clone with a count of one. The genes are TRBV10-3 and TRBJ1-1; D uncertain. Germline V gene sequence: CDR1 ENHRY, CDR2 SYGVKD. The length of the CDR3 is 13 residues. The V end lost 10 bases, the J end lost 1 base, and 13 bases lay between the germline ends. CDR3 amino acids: CATWGTGNTEAFF. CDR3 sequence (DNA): TGTGCCACCTGGGGAACGGGGAACACTGAAGCTTTCTTT.

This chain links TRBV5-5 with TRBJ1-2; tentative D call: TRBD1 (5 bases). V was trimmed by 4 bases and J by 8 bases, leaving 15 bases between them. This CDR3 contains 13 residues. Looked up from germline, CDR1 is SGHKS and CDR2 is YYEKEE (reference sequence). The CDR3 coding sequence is TGTGCCAGCAGCACGGGGGTACGGGAGGGCTACACCTTC. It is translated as CASSTGVREGYTF. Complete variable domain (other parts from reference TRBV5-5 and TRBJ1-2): DAGVTQSPTHLIKTRGQQVTLRCSPISGHKSVSWYQQVLGQGPQFIFQYYEKEERGRGNFPDRFSARQFPNYSSELNVNALLLGDSALYLCASSTGVREGYTFGSGTRLTVV.

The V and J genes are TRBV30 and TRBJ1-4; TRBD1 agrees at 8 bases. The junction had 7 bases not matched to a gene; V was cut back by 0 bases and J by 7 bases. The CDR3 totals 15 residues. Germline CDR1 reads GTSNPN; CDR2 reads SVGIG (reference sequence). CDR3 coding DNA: TGTGCCTGGAGTGTAAGGACAGGGCCTCGTGAAAAACTGTTTTTT. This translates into CAWSVRTGPREKLFF.

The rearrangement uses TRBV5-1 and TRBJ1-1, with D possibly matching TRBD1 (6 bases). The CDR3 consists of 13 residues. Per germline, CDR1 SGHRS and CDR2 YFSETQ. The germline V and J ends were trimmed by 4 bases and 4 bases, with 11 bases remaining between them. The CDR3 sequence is CASSQQGFTEAFF. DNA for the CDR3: TGCGCCAGCAGCCAACAGGGCTTCACTGAAGCTTTCTTT.

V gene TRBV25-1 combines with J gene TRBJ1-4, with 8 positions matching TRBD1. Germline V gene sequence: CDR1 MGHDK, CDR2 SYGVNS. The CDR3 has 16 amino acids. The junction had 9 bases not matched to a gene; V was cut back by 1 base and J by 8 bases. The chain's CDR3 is CASSEFPQGGEEKLFF. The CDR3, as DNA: TGTGCCAGCAGTGAATTCCCACAGGGGGGAGAAGAAAAACTGTTTTTT.

CDR3 amino acids: CASSLVSFGGSREQYF. The CDR3, as DNA: TGTGCCAGCAGTTTAGTAAGTTTCGGCGGTTCAAGGGAGCAGTACTTC. The chain joins TRBV27 to TRBJ2-7, with unresolved D. Deletions cut 2 bases from V and 7 bases from J, with 21 bases between. Germline V gene data show CDR1 as MNHEY and CDR2 as SMNVEV (reference sequence). The CDR3 length is 16 residues.

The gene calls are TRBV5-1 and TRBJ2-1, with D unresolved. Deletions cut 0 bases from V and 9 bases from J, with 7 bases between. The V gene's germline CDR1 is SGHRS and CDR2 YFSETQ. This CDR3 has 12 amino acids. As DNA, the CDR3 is TGCGCCAGCAGCTTGGCCGGTGTTGAGCAGTTCTTC. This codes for CASSLAGVEQFF.

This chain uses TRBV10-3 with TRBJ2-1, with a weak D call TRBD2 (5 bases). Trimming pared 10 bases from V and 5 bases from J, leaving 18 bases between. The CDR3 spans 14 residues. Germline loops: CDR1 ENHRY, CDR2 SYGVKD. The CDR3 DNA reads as TGTGCCACGAGGGATGAAGGTGGCAACAATGAGCAGTTCTTC. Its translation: CATRDEGGNNEQFF.

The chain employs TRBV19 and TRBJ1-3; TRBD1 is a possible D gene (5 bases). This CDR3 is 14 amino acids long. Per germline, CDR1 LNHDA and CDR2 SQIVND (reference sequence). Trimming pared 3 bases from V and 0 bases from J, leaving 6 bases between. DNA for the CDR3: TGTGCCAGTAGTATTGACAGCTCTGGAAACACCATATATTTT. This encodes CASSIDSSGNTIYF.

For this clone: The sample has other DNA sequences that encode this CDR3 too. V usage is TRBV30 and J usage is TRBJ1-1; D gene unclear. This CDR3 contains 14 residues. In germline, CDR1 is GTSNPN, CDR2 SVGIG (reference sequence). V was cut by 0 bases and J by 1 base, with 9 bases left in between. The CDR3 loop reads CAWSVHGPNTEAFF. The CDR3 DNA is TGTGCCTGGAGTGTCCACGGACCGAACACTGAAGCTTTCTTT.

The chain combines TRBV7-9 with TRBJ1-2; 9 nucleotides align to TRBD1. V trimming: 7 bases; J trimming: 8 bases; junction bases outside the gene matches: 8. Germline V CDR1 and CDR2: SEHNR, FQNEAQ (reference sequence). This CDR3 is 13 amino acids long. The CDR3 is CASTPGTGLGYTF. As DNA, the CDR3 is TGTGCCAGCACCCCCGGGACAGGGCTCGGCTACACCTTC.

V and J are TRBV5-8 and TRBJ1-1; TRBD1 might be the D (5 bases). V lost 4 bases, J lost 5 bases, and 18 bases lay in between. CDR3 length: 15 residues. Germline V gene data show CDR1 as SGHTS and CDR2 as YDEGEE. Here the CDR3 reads CASSRAGRGVTEAFF. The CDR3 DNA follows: TGTGCCAGCAGCCGCGCGGGTCGAGGGGTTACTGAAGCTTTCTTT.

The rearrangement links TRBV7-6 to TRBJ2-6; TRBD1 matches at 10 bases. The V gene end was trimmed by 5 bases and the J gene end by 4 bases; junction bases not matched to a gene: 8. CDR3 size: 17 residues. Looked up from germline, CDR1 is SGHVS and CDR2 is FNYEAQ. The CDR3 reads CASSRDRGARGANVLTF. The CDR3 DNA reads TGTGCCAGCAGCCGGGACAGGGGAGCAAGAGGGGCCAACGTCCTGACTTTC.

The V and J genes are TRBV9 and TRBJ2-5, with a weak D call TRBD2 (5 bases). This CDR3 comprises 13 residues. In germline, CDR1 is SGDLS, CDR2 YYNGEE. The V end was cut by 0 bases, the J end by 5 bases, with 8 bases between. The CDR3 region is CASSVGGHETQYF. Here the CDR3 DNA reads TGTGCCAGCAGCGTAGGAGGGCACGAGACCCAGTACTTC.

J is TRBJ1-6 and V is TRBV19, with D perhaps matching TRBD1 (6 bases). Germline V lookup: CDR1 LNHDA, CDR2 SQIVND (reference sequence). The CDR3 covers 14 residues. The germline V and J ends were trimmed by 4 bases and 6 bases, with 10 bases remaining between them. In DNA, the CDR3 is TGTGCCAGTAGTACCGGGACACCTAATTCACCCCTCCACTTT. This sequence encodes CASSTGTPNSPLHF.

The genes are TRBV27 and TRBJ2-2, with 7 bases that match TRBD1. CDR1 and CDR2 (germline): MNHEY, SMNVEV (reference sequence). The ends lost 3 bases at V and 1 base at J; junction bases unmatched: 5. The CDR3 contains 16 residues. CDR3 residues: CASSFWRTGNTGELFF. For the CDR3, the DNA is TGTGCCAGCAGTTTCTGGAGGACAGGGAACACCGGGGAGCTGTTTTTT.

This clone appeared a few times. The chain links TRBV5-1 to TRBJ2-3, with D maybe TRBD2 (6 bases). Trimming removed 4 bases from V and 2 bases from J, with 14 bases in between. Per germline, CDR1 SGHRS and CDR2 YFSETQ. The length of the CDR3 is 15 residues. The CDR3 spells CASSAGLGPTDTQYF. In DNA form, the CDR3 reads TGCGCCAGCAGCGCGGGACTCGGGCCCACAGATACGCAGTATTTT.

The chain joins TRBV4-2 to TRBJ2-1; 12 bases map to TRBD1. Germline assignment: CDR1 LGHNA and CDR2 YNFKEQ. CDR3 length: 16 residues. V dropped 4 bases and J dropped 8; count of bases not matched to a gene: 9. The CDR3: CASSLTPGQGAHEQFF. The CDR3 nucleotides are TGTGCCAGCAGCCTAACTCCGGGACAGGGGGCCCATGAGCAGTTCTTC.

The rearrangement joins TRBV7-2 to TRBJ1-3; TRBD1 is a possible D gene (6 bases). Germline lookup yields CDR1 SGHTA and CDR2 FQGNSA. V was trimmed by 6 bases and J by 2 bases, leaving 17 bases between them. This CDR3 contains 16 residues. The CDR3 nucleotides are TGTGCCAGCAGTCGTAAACAGGGTTTTACTGGAAACACCATATATTTT. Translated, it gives CASSRKQGFTGNTIYF.

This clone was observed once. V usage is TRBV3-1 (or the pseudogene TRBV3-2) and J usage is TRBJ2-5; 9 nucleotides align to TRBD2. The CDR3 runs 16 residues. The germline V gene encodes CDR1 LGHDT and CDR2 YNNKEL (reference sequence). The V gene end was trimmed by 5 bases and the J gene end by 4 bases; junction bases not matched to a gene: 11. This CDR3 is CASSYPASGILETQYF. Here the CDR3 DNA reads TGTGCCAGCAGCTACCCTGCTAGCGGGATTCTAGAGACCCAGTACTTC.

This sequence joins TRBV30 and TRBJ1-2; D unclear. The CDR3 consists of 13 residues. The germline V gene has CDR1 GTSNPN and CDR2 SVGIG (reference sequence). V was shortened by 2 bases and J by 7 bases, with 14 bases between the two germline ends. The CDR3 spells CAWSRLGLGGYTF. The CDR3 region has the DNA TGTGCCTGGAGTAGATTAGGTCTCGGTGGCTACACCTTC.

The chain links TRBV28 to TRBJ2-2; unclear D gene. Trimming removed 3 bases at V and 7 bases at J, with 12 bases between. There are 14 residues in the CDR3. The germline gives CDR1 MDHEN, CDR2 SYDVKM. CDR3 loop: CASSFGPTRGELFF. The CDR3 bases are TGTGCCAGCAGTTTCGGACCGACTCGCGGGGAGCTGTTTTTT.

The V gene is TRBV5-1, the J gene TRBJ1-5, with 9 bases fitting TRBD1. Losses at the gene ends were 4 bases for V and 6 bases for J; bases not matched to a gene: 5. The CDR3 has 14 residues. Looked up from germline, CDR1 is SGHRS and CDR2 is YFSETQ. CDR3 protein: CASSVGQGGQPQHF. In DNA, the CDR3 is TGCGCCAGCAGCGTGGGACAGGGTGGTCAGCCCCAGCATTTT. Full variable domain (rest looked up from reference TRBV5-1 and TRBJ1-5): KAGVTQTPRYLIKTRGQQVTLSCSPISGHRSVSWYQQTPGQGLQFLFEYFSETQRNKGNFPGRFSGRQFSNSRSEMNVSTLELGDSALYLCASSVGQGGQPQHFGDGTRLSIL.

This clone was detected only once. The CDR3 DNA reads TGTGCCAGCAGCTTATTTGCCAGGGGGACGGACGAGCAGTACTTC. It is translated as CASSLFARGTDEQYF. The chain recombines TRBV7-9 with TRBJ2-7, with TRBD1 identical over 7 bases. The CDR3 totals 15 residues. V was pared by 2 bases and J by 5 bases, with 9 bases of the junction left unmatched. Germline V CDR1 and CDR2: SEHNR, FQNEAQ (reference sequence).